This TCR beta chain was documented in a study of T cell responses to AZD1222 COVID-19 vaccine. Measured with immunoSEQ multiplex PCR; TCRdb has only the in-frame clones, and not every one. The sample includes 110,000 to 150,000 clones, about 92% of them seen just once. This clone has a single count. Its antigen remains unknown. Other DNA sequences within the sample encode an identical CDR3. Study-wide points: Sampling captured repertoires only after the peak T cell response.

Germline V gene lookup returns CDR1 MNHEY and CDR2 SVGEGT. V lost 2 bases to trimming and J lost 4 bases, with 3 bases between them. The CDR3 covers 12 residues. This sequence originates from an adult in good health. The chain is built from TRBV6-2 or TRBV6-3 and TRBJ1-5; D is uncertain. The sequencing here drew on peripheral blood, taken on day 0 of AZD1222 vaccination. The CDR3 region has the DNA TGTGCCAGCAGTTACAGAAATCAGCCCCAGCATTTT. It codes for CASSYRNQPQHF.